This paragraph reports one TCR beta chain. Antigen: not known. Method: immunoSEQ multiplex PCR; TCRdb's copy keeps in-frame clones and lacks some. The sample has roughly 1,000,000 clones; more than 75% are singletons. V was clipped by 6 bases and J by 3 bases; unmatched bases: 8. CDR1 SGHRS and CDR2 YFSETQ come from the germline V gene. The CDR3 is made up of 15 amino acids. These data belong to a study of shared clonotypes between healthy human individuals. Study-wide results and limits: The diversity represented, both genetic and in exposure history, was limited by few donors. Richness estimates generally favored naive over memory subsets. Several donors showed sharing of about 4.7% of naive CD4 clonotypes.

The chain couples TRBV5-1 to TRBJ2-7; 11 nucleotides match TRBD1. This TCR was recovered from a man between 18 and 29 years old in good health. Some clones in this sample may be carry-over from other donors' samples. Specimen: memory CD4+ T cells from PBMCs. As to subset: CD45RA-negative fraction. As DNA, the CDR3 is TGCGCCAGCACTAAACCGGGACAGGGGGGCTACGAGCAGTACTTC. It specifies CASTKPGQGGYEQYF. Full variable domain (remainder filled in from reference TRBV5-1 and TRBJ2-7): KAGVTQTPRYLIKTRGQQVTLSCSPISGHRSVSWYQQTPGQGLQFLFEYFSETQRNKGNFPGRFSGRQFSNSRSEMNVSTLELGDSALYLCASTKPGQGGYEQYFGPGTRLTVT.